This record concerns one TCR beta chain sequence. Its antigen is unknown. The CDR3 sequence is 16 residues long. With 4 bases clipped from V and 5 bases from J, the junction kept 11 bases outside the gene matches. The germline V gene has CDR1 LGHNA and CDR2 YNFKEQ. The PCR was carried out with 60 Vbeta primers and 13 Jbeta primers. Study processing details: A later analysis tallied tens of millions of unique TCR beta chains, about 12 million of them shared. Here immunoSEQ multiplex PCR was the method, and the copy in TCRdb shows in-frame clones only, minus some. V, J and clone size are those of that table, while D and trimming were read from the DNA. The sample has some 150,000 clones; 75% are singletons. Likely unrecorded immune exposures existed in these nominally healthy donors. This sample was taken from a study of cytomegalovirus exposure and HLA in healthy donors. In the study overall: Earlier work reported roughly 120 million unique TCR beta sequences from 150 million to 200 million T cells. Study results and caveats: Later on, an analysis showed TCR association rates differing by HLA locus, with DRB1 the most and HLA-C the fewest.

The receptor's source is a man in his forties in good health and CMV-seronegative. Sequences were obtained from PBMCs. This chain joins TRBV4-2 and TRBJ2-1; 7 bases align to TRBD2. In nucleotides, the CDR3 is TGTGCCAGCAGCCCGGGGTTCGAACGGGGGGACAATGAGCAGTTCTTC. Translated: CASSPGFERGDNEQFF.